This T cell receptor beta chain is from a study of T cells in Graves' hyperthyroidism and ophthalmopathy. On the study more broadly: Peripheral blood draws took place at initial diagnosis, ahead of any treatment.

Germline-derived CDR1 and CDR2 are MNHNS and SASEGT. CDR3 length: 14 amino acids. The ends were cut back, 6 bases at V and 4 bases at J, with 16 bases in the middle. Study findings and constraints: Before onset, ophthalmopathy was predicted by the model a median roughly six months earlier.

Amplified regions were TCR beta CDR3 sequences from RNA transcripts. TCR CDR3 regions were first amplified by RT-PCR with HTBI primers. TCRdb re-called the multiplex PCR reads through MiXCR, storing one row per CDR3 protein. The sample records 550,000 to 600,000 distinct CDR3 sequences, 13% to 15% being singletons. Uncontrolled infection, other autoimmune disease, pregnancy or lactation led to exclusion. This clonotype was observed a few times. The antigen is undetermined. The clonotype originates from a woman aged 18-29 years with Graves' ophthalmopathy. Sequenced sample: blood. The gene calls are TRBV6-1 and TRBJ2-7; possibly TRBD1 or TRBD2 for D (7 bases each). The CDR3 is CASRKRQGLYEQYF. CDR3 DNA sequence: TGTGCCAGCAGGAAGCGACAGGGACTATACGAGCAGTACTTC.